This T cell receptor beta chain came from a study of T cells in Graves' hyperthyroidism and ophthalmopathy. This clonotype was seen ten or more times. Its cognate antigen is unknown. V shed 5 bases, J shed 4 bases, and the junction held 8 bases outside the gene matches. Looked up from germline, CDR1 is SGHVS and CDR2 is FQNEAQ. The CDR3 has 15 amino acids. Using RNA transcripts as the source, TCR beta CDR3 regions were amplified. When the TCR CDR3 underwent first-round RT-PCR, the HTBI primer set was used. TCRdb independently ran MiXCR on the multiplex PCR reads; one entry per CDR3 protein. The sample contains hundreds of thousands of distinct CDR3 sequences, about a third of which appear only once. Findings and caveats of the study: Classification by a 13 V-J model distinguished ophthalmopathy from stable hyperthyroidism. In blood, most of the thyroid clonotypes expanded above 0.001 were also present.

The material sequenced was blood. This TCR derives from a middle-aged woman with Graves' hyperthyroidism. The chain employs TRBV7-8 and TRBJ1-3; 7 bases are a match to TRBD1. The CDR3 coding sequence is TGTGCCAGCAGCCTAGACAGGGCTGGAGGAAACACCATATATTTT. Its protein product is CASSLDRAGGNTIYF.